Listed below are T cell receptor beta chains from one sample, sequenced in a study of T-cell memory formation after mild COVID-19. TCRdb re-called the 5' RACE reads through MiXCR, storing one row per CDR3 protein. The sample consists of around 150,000 distinct CDR3 sequences, about 15% of them appearing once. Sequenced input: PBMCs or a T cell subset sorted from them (not recorded which). The receptors come from an adult woman who had mild COVID-19 (a few samples of this study predate the infection). Cell type and time point are not known. Each CDR3 is given without its conserved first and last residue. Each record gives: V gene, CDR3 protein.

>TRBV7-2
ASSFTRASVTDTQY
>TRBV9
ASSAPGLAGWHEQF
>TRBV29-1
SVDGLAGSNEQF
>TRBV12-3/TRBV12-4
ASSLLHDHGYT
>TRBV25-1
ASSGPDKEGSTYEQY
>TRBV5-1
ASSGQYNEQF
>TRBV25-1
ASSESTDDTGELF
>TRBV29-1
SVAGRGLIYNEQF
>TRBV5-1
ASSKTVDSYEQY
>TRBV3-1
ASSRATYQGGYT
>TRBV14
ASSQVAYEQY
>TRBV5-6
ASSYRGQPQH
>TRBV7-2
ASSRAADTQY
>TRBV4-2
ASSQEGSASGNTIY
>TRBV25-1
ASSGLGGESGANVLT
>TRBV20-1
SAREFPEGYT
>TRBV2
ASSEVREQF
>TRBV18
ASSPEEDYGYT
>TRBV5-1
ASSFSGTGQETQY